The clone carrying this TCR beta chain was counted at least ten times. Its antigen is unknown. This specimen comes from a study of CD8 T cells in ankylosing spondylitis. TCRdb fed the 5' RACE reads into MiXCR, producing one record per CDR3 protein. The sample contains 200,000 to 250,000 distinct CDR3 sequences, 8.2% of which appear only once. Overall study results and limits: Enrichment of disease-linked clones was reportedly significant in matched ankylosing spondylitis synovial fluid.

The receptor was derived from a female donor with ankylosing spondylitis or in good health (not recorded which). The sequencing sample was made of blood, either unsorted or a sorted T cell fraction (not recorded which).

CDR3 coding DNA: TGTGCCAGCAGTTACTCAGGTCAGACCGGCGAGACCCAGTACTTC. As protein: CASSYSGQTGETQYF. This chain connects TRBV6-2 or TRBV6-3 to TRBJ2-5; D is ambiguous. With 0 bases removed from V and 5 bases from J, the gap between germline ends came to 13 bases. The length of the CDR3 is 15 residues. CDR1 is MNHEY, CDR2 SVGEGT, per germline.